This T cell receptor (beta chain) was captured by sequencing in a study of CD8+ T cells in alopecia areata. Study-level points and caveats: Numerous clones, expanded in lesions, remained in scalp and blood during tofacitinib.

It was cDNA, reverse transcribed from extracted RNA, that served as the sequencing template. Assay: immunoSEQ multiplex PCR; the TCRdb copy retains only in-frame clones and omits some. Of about 200,000 clones detected, 55% to 75% appear once; the ten largest clones hold roughly 5%. In the case of this clone: The target antigen is unknown.

Described treatment: oral pan-JAK inhibitor, 5-10 mg twice daily. PBMCs provided sorted CD4+ and CD8+ T cells. This clonotype was sampled from a human donor with alopecia areata. The sequences come from CD4+ T cells sorted from blood, collected at week 24, from a patient treated with tofacitinib.

CDR3 protein: CASSQRLAASTDTQYF. For the CDR3, the DNA is TGCGCCAGCAGTCAACGACTAGCGGCTAGCACAGATACGCAGTATTTT. The V and J genes are TRBV23-1 and TRBJ2-3; 9 nucleotides agree with TRBD2. TRBV23-1 belongs to the ORF category, with a function that is uncertain. With 2 bases clipped from V and 0 bases from J, the junction kept 3 bases outside the gene matches. This CDR3 has 16 residues.